These 27 T cell receptor beta chains came from one sample sequenced in a study of blood T cell repertoires in COVID-19. Profiling relied on immunoSEQ multiplex PCR, and the TCRdb table lists in-frame clones only, not all of them. The repertoire consists of around 270,000 clones, with about 85% occurring once and the leading ten covering about 0.9%. The material sequenced was peripheral blood. These receptors all come from a human donor with COVID-19, enrolled during active disease. The donor label of this sample is uncertain.

V is TRBV5-6 and J is TRBJ1-1; 9 bases align to TRBD1. With 3 bases clipped from V and 6 bases from J, the junction kept 9 bases outside the gene matches. The CDR3 has 15 amino acids. Germline V gives CDR1 SGHDT, CDR2 YYEEEE. The CDR3 region has the DNA TGTGCCAGCAGCTCCGGGACAGGGTACAGGGCTGAAGCTTTCTTT. This translates into CASSSGTGYRAEAFF.

This clone appeared a single time. The CDR3: CASSYNTPFYGYTF. Here the CDR3 DNA reads TGTGCCAGTAGTTATAACACACCATTCTATGGCTACACCTTC. The chain has TRBV19 and TRBJ1-2; D not resolved. Germline V gene sequence: CDR1 LNHDA, CDR2 SQIVND (reference sequence). There are 14 residues in the CDR3. Trimming left V 5 bases short and J 4 bases short, with 14 bases between.

This sequence joins TRBV7-2 and TRBJ1-1, with 7 bases matching TRBD1. After removal of 2 bases from V and 5 bases from J, the junction contained 5 bases not matched to a gene. The CDR3 extends over 14 amino acids. Germline CDR1 SGHTA, CDR2 FQGNSA. The DNA of the CDR3 is TGTGCCAGCAGCTTAACAGGGGCGGGAACTGAAGCTTTCTTT. This encodes CASSLTGAGTEAFF.

The chain carries TRBV6-5 and TRBJ2-3, with 7 bases matching TRBD1. V shed 6 bases, J shed 4 bases, and the junction held 10 bases outside the gene matches. The CDR3 has 15 amino acids. Germline V lookup: CDR1 MNHEY, CDR2 SVGAGI. CDR3 amino acids: CASSLDYQGADTQYF. The CDR3 nucleotides read TGTGCCAGCAGCCTAGACTACCAGGGGGCAGATACGCAGTATTTT.

The rearrangement joins TRBV28 to TRBJ2-5, with 11 bases aligning to TRBD1. The CDR3 spans 14 residues. Germline-derived CDR1 and CDR2 are MDHEN and SYDVKM. Losses at the gene ends were 4 bases for V and 6 bases for J; bases not matched to a gene: 4. The CDR3 nucleotides are TGTGCCAGCAGTTCTGGACAGGGGGCGAAGACCCAGTACTTC. This sequence encodes CASSSGQGAKTQYF.

V usage is TRBV7-2 and J usage is TRBJ1-5, with D possibly being TRBD1 (6 bases). V lost 5 bases, J lost 7 bases, and 21 bases lay in between. The CDR3 has 16 residues. CDR1 and CDR2 from the germline V gene are SGHTA and FQGNSA. The CDR3 reads CASSQTTGLGRQPQHF. Written as DNA, the CDR3 is TGTGCCAGCAGCCAGACAACAGGGTTGGGCAGACAGCCCCAGCATTTT.

The V and J genes are TRBV6-1 and TRBJ2-3; TRBD1 matches 7 bases. The length of the CDR3 is 15 residues. From germline, CDR1 is MNHNS and CDR2 SASEGT. The J segment lost 3 bases and the V segment lost 2 bases, leaving 5 bases of the junction unmatched. Written as DNA, the CDR3 is TGTGCCAGCAGTGAAATCCAGGGGGAGACAGATACGCAGTATTTT. Protein: CASSEIQGETDTQYF.

This clone appeared a single time. V is TRBV19 and J is TRBJ2-1; 8 nucleotides agree with TRBD1. The CDR3 runs 14 residues. From germline, CDR1 is LNHDA and CDR2 SQIVND (reference sequence). Trimming removed 4 bases from V and 4 bases from J; junction bases left unmatched: 3. The CDR3 coding sequence is TGTGCCAGTAGTAGGCAGGGGGCTTACAATGAGCAGTTCTTC. Translating it yields CASSRQGAYNEQFF.

This clone was seen only once. Other DNA sequences in the sample encode the same CDR3. The J gene is TRBJ1-4, the V gene TRBV7-3; D is perhaps TRBD1 (5 bases). V lost 5 bases and J 2 bases, leaving 12 bases between the germline ends. The CDR3 has 15 amino acids. Looked up from germline, CDR1 is SGHTA and CDR2 is FQGTGA. CDR3 sequence reads: CASSRQGGTNEKLFF. CDR3 sequence (DNA): TGTGCCAGCAGCAGGCAGGGAGGGACTAATGAAAAACTGTTTTTT.

The V and J genes are TRBV12-3 or TRBV12-4 and TRBJ1-4, with D tentatively TRBD1 (5 bases). V was clipped by 9 bases and J by 8 bases, with 13 bases between them. The CDR3 has 12 amino acids. CDR3 amino acids: CASSGGEEKLFF. CDR3 nucleotide sequence: TGTGCCAGTTCGGGGGGGGAGGAAAAACTGTTTTTT.

The chain combines TRBV11-2 with TRBJ2-7; 7 bases align to TRBD2. Per germline, CDR1 SGHAT and CDR2 FQNNGV. The junction had 8 bases not matched to a gene; V was cut back by 3 bases and J by 0 bases. CDR3 size: 16 residues. The CDR3 is CASSFSLAADSYEQYF. The CDR3 DNA reads TGTGCCAGCAGCTTTAGTCTAGCGGCCGACTCCTACGAGCAGTACTTC.

The chain carries TRBV30 and TRBJ1-5; 11 nucleotides line up with TRBD1. The ends lost 3 bases at V and 6 bases at J; junction bases unmatched: 4. The CDR3 has 14 residues. Germline-derived CDR1 and CDR2 are GTSNPN and SVGIG (reference sequence). The CDR3 is CAWRAGTGGQPQHF. The CDR3 DNA follows: TGTGCCTGGAGGGCCGGGACAGGGGGTCAGCCCCAGCATTTT.

The rearrangement joins TRBV7-3 to TRBJ2-5, with 14 bases aligning to TRBD2. CDR3 length equals 17 residues. In germline, CDR1 is SGHTA, CDR2 FQGTGA. Unmatched junction bases numbered 9, after V lost 4 bases and J lost 5 bases. This chain's CDR3 is CASSSGTSGSLAETQYF. CDR3 coding DNA: TGTGCCAGCAGCTCTGGGACTAGCGGGAGTTTGGCGGAGACCCAGTACTTC.

The chain combines TRBV6-4 with TRBJ2-7, with 7 nucleotides matching TRBD2. Germline CDR1 MRHNA, CDR2 SNTAGT. With V trimmed by 10 bases and J by 0 bases, 9 bases remained unmatched. CDR3 size: 14 residues. The CDR3 DNA reads as TGTGCCAATAGTCCGGGGGGTCCCTCCTACGAGCAGTACTTC. Translation: CANSPGGPSYEQYF.

The V call is TRBV10-3, the J call TRBJ1-2, with TRBD1 as a possible D gene (5 bases). Trimming took 0 bases from V and 3 from J, leaving 14 bases between them. Per the germline V gene, CDR1 is ENHRY and CDR2 is SYGVKD. The CDR3 contains 16 residues. CDR3 nucleotide sequence: TGTGCCATCAGTGAGTCGAGGCAGGGCGAGGACTATGGCTACACCTTC. It is translated as CAISESRQGEDYGYTF.

This chain connects TRBV29-1 to TRBJ2-7, with D maybe TRBD1 (6 bases). The V end was cut by 3 bases, the J end by 6 bases, with 12 bases between. The CDR3 runs to 12 residues. Germline V lookup: CDR1 SQVTM, CDR2 ANQGSEA. CDR3: CSVDKSGAEQYF. Written as DNA, the CDR3 is TGCAGCGTTGATAAGTCAGGGGCCGAGCAGTACTTC.

The chain combines TRBV11-3 with TRBJ2-2; 9 bases are shared with TRBD2. This CDR3 comprises 16 residues. Germline V gene data show CDR1 as SGHNT and CDR2 as YENEEA. V dropped 5 bases and J dropped 2; count of bases not matched to a gene: 6. CDR3: CASSLVSGRNTGELFF. CDR3 nucleotides: TGTGCCAGCAGCCTCGTTAGCGGGAGAAACACCGGGGAGCTGTTTTTT.

The rearrangement links TRBV27 to TRBJ2-3, with 7 bases aligning to TRBD2. J gave up 0 bases and V 10 bases, and 10 bases lay outside the gene matches. This CDR3 spans 15 amino acids. Germline lookup yields CDR1 MNHEY and CDR2 SMNVEV (reference sequence). CDR3 residues: CANRSGRSSTDTQYF. CDR3 DNA: TGTGCCAACCGTAGCGGGCGCTCTAGCACAGATACGCAGTATTTT.

CDR3 loop: CASSGDGGSYEQYF. CDR3 nucleotides: TGTGCCAGCTCCGGGGACGGGGGATCCTACGAGCAGTACTTC. The rearrangement joins TRBV25-1 to TRBJ2-7; tentative D call: TRBD2 (6 bases). Germline lookup yields CDR1 MGHDK and CDR2 SYGVNS. The V and J ends lost 8 bases and 1 base respectively, with 15 bases between them. The CDR3 contains 14 residues.

The rearrangement links TRBV20-1 to TRBJ2-1; TRBD2 is a possible D gene (5 bases). CDR3 size: 13 residues. Germline values: CDR1 DFQATT, CDR2 SNEGSKA (reference sequence). V gave up 3 bases and J gave up 3 bases, with 9 bases separating them. Here the CDR3 DNA reads TGCAGTGCTAGTTCCGCGGGCTACAATGAGCAGTTCTTC. It specifies CSASSAGYNEQFF.

This chain links TRBV11-3 with TRBJ1-1, with D tentatively TRBD1 (6 bases). Germline CDR1 and CDR2: SGHNT and YENEEA. Between the trimmed V and J ends, which lost 2 bases and 4 bases, there was a span of 11 bases. The CDR3 consists of 14 residues. Here the CDR3 reads CASSLQGTSTEAFF. In nucleotides, the CDR3 is TGTGCCAGCAGCTTACAGGGGACGAGCACTGAAGCTTTCTTT.

The chain has TRBV6-2 or TRBV6-3 and TRBJ1-6; 8 bases map to TRBD1. Germline loops: CDR1 MNHEY, CDR2 SVGEGT. Germline trimming cut 2 bases from V and 9 bases from J; bases unmatched to any gene: 3. The CDR3 is 14 amino acids. In nucleotides, the CDR3 is TGTGCCAGCAGTTACGCAGGGGGCCTTTCACCCCTCCACTTT. It is translated as CASSYAGGLSPLHF.

Only a few counts were recorded for this clone. The chain uses TRBV18 and TRBJ2-1; D is possibly TRBD2 (5 bases). V shed 3 bases and J shed 7 bases, with 22 bases lying between them. This CDR3 spans 17 amino acids. Germline V gene data show CDR1 as KGHSH and CDR2 as LQKENI. CDR3 in amino acids: CASSPSQSARASNEQFF. CDR3 bases: TGTGCCAGCTCACCCTCCCAATCCGCGAGGGCGAGTAATGAGCAGTTCTTC.

The chain couples TRBV5-1 to TRBJ1-1, with D uncertain. Germline V CDR1 and CDR2: SGHRS, YFSETQ. V lost 2 bases and J lost 5, with 13 bases in between. This CDR3 spans 14 amino acids. CDR3 amino acids: CASSFGETGTEAFF. CDR3 DNA: TGCGCCAGCAGCTTTGGGGAAACGGGGACTGAAGCTTTCTTT.

This rearrangement joins TRBV6-6 to TRBJ1-1, with TRBD1 matching 9 bases. The CDR3 is 17 residues long. Germline V gene lookup returns CDR1 MNHNY and CDR2 SVGAGI (reference sequence). V lost 5 bases to trimming and J lost 1 base; unmatched junction nucleotides: 11. CDR3 protein: CASSQQGAGDGNTEAFF. The CDR3 nucleotides read TGTGCCAGCAGTCAACAGGGGGCTGGAGACGGGAACACTGAAGCTTTCTTT.

This rearrangement joins TRBV27 to TRBJ2-5; 9 nucleotides match TRBD1. V lost 0 bases, J lost 5 bases, and 4 bases stayed unmatched. Germline CDR1 is MNHEY and CDR2 is SMNVEV (reference sequence). The CDR3 contains 15 residues. The CDR3 DNA follows: TGTGCCAGCAGTTTATCGTGGACAGGGGACGAGACCCAGTACTTC. Amino acids: CASSLSWTGDETQYF.

The chain carries TRBV10-3 and TRBJ2-3; 8 nucleotides line up with TRBD2. Germline V gene data show CDR1 as ENHRY and CDR2 as SYGVKD. The CDR3 length is 15 residues. V was clipped by 2 bases and J by 2 bases; unmatched bases: 3. The CDR3 sequence: CAISEKLADTDTQYF. DNA of the CDR3: TGTGCCATCAGTGAGAAACTAGCGGACACAGATACGCAGTATTTT.